This T cell receptor beta chain was sequenced in a study of blood T cell repertoires in COVID-19. Original processing notes: Estimation of nucleated cell counts was performed using reference gene primer amplification. Profiled with immunoSEQ multiplex PCR; TCRdb holds only in-frame clones, not every one. D and trimming come from the DNA, and the V and J calls and clone size come from that table. The sample carries around 200,000 clones, around nine tenths recorded once. The trim removed 4 bases at V and 6 bases at J, leaving 11 bases unmatched. This CDR3 spans 17 amino acids. Germline V CDR1 and CDR2: SGHNT, YENEEA.

The sequenced material came from peripheral blood. This TCR derives from a man aged 35-49 years with active or convalescent COVID-19. The chain employs TRBV11-3 and TRBJ2-2; 10 bases are shared with TRBD1. The CDR3 loop is CASSWIRGTGVPGELFF. The CDR3, as DNA: TGTGCCAGCAGCTGGATACGGGGGACAGGGGTTCCCGGGGAGCTGTTTTTT.